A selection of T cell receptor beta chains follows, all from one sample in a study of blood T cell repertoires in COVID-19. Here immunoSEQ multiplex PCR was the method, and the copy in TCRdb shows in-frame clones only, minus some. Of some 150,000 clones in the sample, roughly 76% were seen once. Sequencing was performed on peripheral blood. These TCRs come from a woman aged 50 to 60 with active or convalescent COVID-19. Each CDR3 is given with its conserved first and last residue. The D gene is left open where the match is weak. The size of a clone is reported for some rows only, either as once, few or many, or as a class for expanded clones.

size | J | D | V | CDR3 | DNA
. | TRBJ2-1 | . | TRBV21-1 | CASSTVTSGSYNEQFF | TGTGCCAGCAGCACCGTGACTAGCGGGAGCTACAATGAGCAGTTCTTC
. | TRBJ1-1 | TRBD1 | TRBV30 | CAWSRQGNTEAFF | TGTGCCTGGAGCAGACAGGGAAACACTGAAGCTTTCTTT
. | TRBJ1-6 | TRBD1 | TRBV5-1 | CASSLLTGSSPLHF | TGCGCCAGCAGCTTGTTGACAGGGTCTTCACCCCTCCACTTT
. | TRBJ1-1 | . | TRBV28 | CASTEGDTEAFF | TGTGCCAGCACCGAAGGGGACACTGAAGCTTTCTTT
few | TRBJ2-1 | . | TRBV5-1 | CASSPSTETYNEQFF | TGCGCCAGCAGCCCGTCGACAGAGACCTACAATGAGCAGTTCTTC
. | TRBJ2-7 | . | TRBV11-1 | CASSLVGVSDEQYF | TGTGCCAGCAGCCTCGTAGGAGTAAGCGACGAGCAGTACTTC
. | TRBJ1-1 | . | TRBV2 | CASSGDYMNTEAFF | TGTGCCAGCAGTGGGGACTACATGAACACTGAAGCTTTCTTT
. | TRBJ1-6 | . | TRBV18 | CASSPEGDSPLHF | TGTGCCAGCTCACCCGAAGGAGATTCACCCCTCCACTTT
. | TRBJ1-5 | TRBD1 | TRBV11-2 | CASSPGQVNQPQHF | TGTGCCAGCAGTCCAGGACAGGTTAATCAGCCCCAGCATTTT
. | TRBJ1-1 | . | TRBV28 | CASSFSGVTAFF | TGTGCCAGCAGTTTTTCAGGGGTGACCGCTTTCTTT
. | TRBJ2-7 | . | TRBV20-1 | CSARPYYEQYF | TGCAGTGCTAGGCCCTACTACGAGCAGTACTTC
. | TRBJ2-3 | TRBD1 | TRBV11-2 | CASSPLGQGFSTDTQYF | TGTGCCAGCAGCCCATTGGGACAGGGGTTTAGCACAGATACGCAGTATTTT
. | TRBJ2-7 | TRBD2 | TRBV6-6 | CASSPRPGTSGGEQYF | TGTGCCAGCAGTCCCCGCCCGGGGACTAGCGGGGGTGAGCAGTACTTC
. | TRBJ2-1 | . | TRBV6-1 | CASSDFPGAYNEQFF | TGTGCCAGCAGTGATTTCCCCGGGGCCTACAATGAGCAGTTCTTC
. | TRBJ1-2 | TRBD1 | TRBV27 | CASSNRDRAGYTF | TGTGCCAGCAGTAACCGGGACAGGGCCGGCTACACCTTC
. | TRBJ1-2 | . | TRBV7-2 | CASSFYRENGYTF | TGTGCCAGCAGCTTCTACCGGGAGAATGGCTACACCTTC
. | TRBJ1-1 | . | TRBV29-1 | CSVPGTLEAFF | TGCAGCGTTCCAGGGACACTTGAAGCTTTCTTT
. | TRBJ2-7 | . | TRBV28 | CASSFSRYEQYF | TGTGCCAGCAGTTTCTCCAGATACGAGCAGTACTTC
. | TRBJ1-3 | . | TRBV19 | CATEEGASGNTIYF | TGTGCCACTGAGGAGGGCGCTAGTGGAAACACCATATATTTT
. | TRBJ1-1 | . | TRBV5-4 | CASSLAGGVTEAFF | TGTGCCAGCAGCTTGGCCGGGGGGGTCACTGAAGCTTTCTTT
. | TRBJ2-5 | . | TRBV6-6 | CASSYVGETQYF | TGTGCCAGCAGTTACGTCGGGGAGACCCAGTACTTC
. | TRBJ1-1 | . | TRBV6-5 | CASTGSLNTEAFF | TGTGCCAGCACAGGTTCTTTGAACACTGAAGCTTTCTTT
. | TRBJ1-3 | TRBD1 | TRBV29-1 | CSGTGDTGNTIYF | TGCAGCGGGACAGGGGATACTGGAAACACCATATATTTT
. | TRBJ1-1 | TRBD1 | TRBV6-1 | CASSARTGAAGTEAFF | TGTGCCAGCAGTGCCCGGACAGGGGCTGCTGGCACTGAAGCTTTCTTT
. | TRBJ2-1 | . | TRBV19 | CASRQGWEQFF | TGTGCCAGTAGACAGGGCTGGGAGCAGTTCTTC
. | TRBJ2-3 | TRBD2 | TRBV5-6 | CASSFRAGGQDTQYF | TGTGCCAGCAGCTTTAGGGCGGGGGGGCAAGATACGCAGTATTTT
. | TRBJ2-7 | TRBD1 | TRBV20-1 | CSASPQGEGYEQYF | TGCAGTGCTAGTCCACAGGGGGAAGGCTACGAGCAGTACTTC
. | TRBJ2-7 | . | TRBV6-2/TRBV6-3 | CASSYSSTGPYEQYF | TGTGCCAGCAGTTACTCGAGTACAGGGCCCTACGAGCAGTACTTC